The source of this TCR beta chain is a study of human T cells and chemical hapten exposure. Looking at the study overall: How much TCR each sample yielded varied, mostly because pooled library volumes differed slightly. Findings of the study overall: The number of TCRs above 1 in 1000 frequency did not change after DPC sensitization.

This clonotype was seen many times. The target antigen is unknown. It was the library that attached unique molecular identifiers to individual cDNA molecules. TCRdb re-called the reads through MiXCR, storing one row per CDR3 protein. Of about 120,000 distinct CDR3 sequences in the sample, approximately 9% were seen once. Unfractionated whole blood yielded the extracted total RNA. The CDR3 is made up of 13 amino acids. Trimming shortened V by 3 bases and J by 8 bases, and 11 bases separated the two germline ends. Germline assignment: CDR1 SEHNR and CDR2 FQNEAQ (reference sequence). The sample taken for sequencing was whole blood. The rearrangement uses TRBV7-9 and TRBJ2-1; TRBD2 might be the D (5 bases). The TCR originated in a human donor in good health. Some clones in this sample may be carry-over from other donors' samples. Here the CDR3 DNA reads TGTGCCAGCAGCTTCTTACTAGACGATGAGCAGTTCTTC. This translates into CASSFLLDDEQFF.